This TCR beta chain was sequenced during a study of vaccination and CD4 T cells after COVID-19. Study-wide context: As their vaccination, participants received two doses of either BNT162b2 or mRNA-1273 vaccine. The stimulus for the cells was overlapping spike peptides derived from SARS-CoV-2, HCoV-NL63, HCoV-OC43 and HCoV-229E.

As concerns this clonotype: Antigen: not known.

Specified treatment: approximately 9-day PBMC culture with coronavirus spike peptide pools or control peptides (ViraFEST assay). With approximately 10 days of culture completed, CD4+ T cells were isolated by negative selection. At the Johns Hopkins FTIC core, DNA taken from cultured CD4+ T cells was sequenced by way of the Oncomine TCR Beta short-read assay. Once CD4+ T cells had been cultured, genomic DNA was extracted from them. MiXCR, run by TCRdb on the PCR reads, gives a single entry per CDR3 protein. The table has 25,000 to 30,000 distinct CDR3 sequences, around half seen once. Trimming removed 11 bases at V and 4 bases at J, with 34 bases between. The CDR3 covers 19 residues. Per germline, CDR1 MRHNA and CDR2 SNTAGT.

J is TRBJ2-3 and V is TRBV6-4; D is possibly TRBD1 or TRBD2 (5 bases each). Sequenced material: CD4+ T cells from blood, cultured in vitro, taken before SARS-CoV-2 vaccination. This clonotype was obtained from a human donor who received a COVID-19 vaccine. The CDR3 is CADSITVKGSWGWADTQYF. CDR3 bases: TGTGCCGATTCCATCACGGTAAAAGGAAGTTGGGGGTGGGCAGATACGCAGTATTTT.